Reported below is one T cell receptor beta chain. Its specificity is not known. This sample is drawn from a study of cytomegalovirus exposure and HLA in healthy donors. Overall study findings and caveats: Investigators reported approximately 170 TCR beta chains as tied to cytomegalovirus. Reports described diagnosis of cytomegalovirus status by the classifier as highly specific and sensitive. Rare sequences made up most TCRs, while some public TCRs were found in many donors. In a later analysis, first-cohort TCR clusters were found to tend to co-occur in the approximately 120 validation repertoires.

The CDR3 has 14 residues. In germline, CDR1 is SGHRS, CDR2 YFSETQ. Trimming took 2 bases from V and 4 from J, leaving 12 bases between them. The data were produced by immunoSEQ multiplex PCR, yet TCRdb's version contains in-frame clones alone and is incomplete. The data hold about 56,000 clones, with over 90% observed a single time. Sequencing input: PBMCs. The chain recombines TRBV5-1 with TRBJ2-5; a weak D match, TRBD2 (5 bases). The sequence was collected from a woman aged 18-29 years in good health and CMV-seronegative. CDR3 DNA: TGCGCCAGCAGCTTATCCGGGATCGGAGAGACCCAGTACTTC. Its protein product is CASSLSGIGETQYF.